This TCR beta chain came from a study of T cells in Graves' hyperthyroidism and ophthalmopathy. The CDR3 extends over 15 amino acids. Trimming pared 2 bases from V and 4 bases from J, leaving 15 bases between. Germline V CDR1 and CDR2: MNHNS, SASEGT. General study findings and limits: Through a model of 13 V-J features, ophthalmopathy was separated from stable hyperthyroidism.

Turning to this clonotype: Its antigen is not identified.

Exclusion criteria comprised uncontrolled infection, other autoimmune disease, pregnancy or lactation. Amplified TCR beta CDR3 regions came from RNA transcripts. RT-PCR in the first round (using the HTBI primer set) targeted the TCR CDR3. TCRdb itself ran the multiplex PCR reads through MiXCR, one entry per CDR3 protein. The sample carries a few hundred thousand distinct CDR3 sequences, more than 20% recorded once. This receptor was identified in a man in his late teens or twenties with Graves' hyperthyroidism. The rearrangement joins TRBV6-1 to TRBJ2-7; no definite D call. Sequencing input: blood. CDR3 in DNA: TGTGCCAGCAGTGAAAAGGAGTTTTATAGGTACGAGCAGTACTTC. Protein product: CASSEKEFYRYEQYF.